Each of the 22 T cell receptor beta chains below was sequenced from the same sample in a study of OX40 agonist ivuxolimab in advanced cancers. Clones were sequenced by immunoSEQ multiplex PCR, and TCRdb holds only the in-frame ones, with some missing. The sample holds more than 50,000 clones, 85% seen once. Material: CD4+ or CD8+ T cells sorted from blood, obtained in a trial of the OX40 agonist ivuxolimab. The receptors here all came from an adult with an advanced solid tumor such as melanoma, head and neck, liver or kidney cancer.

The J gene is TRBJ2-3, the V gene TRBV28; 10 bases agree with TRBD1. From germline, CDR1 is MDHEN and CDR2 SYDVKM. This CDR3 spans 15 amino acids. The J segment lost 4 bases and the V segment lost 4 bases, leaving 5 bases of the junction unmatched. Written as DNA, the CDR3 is TGTGCCAGCAGTTACCGGGACAGGGGATCAGATACGCAGTATTTT. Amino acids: CASSYRDRGSDTQYF.

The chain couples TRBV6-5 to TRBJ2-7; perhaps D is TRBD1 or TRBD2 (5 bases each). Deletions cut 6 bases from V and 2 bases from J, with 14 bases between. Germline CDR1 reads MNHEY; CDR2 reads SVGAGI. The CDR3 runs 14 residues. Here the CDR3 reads CASSLGVGTYEQYF. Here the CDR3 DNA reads TGTGCCAGCAGCTTGGGGGTAGGGACCTACGAGCAGTACTTC.

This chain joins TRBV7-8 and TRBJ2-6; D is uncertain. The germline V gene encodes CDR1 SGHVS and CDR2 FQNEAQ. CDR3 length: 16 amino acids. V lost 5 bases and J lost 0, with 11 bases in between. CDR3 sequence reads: CASSPIVLSGANVLTF. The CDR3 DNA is TGTGCCAGCAGCCCCATTGTGCTCTCTGGGGCCAACGTCCTGACTTTC.

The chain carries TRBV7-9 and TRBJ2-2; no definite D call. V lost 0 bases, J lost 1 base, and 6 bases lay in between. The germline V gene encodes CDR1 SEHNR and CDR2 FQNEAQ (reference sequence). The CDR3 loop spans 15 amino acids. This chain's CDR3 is CASSLAGVNTGELFF. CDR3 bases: TGTGCCAGCAGCTTAGCGGGTGTGAACACCGGGGAGCTGTTTTTT.

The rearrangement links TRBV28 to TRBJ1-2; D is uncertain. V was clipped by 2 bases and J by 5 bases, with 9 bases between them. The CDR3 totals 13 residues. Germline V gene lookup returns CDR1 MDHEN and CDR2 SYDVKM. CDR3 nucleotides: TGTGCCAGCAGTTTAGTCAGTTTATATGGCTACACCTTC. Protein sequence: CASSLVSLYGYTF.

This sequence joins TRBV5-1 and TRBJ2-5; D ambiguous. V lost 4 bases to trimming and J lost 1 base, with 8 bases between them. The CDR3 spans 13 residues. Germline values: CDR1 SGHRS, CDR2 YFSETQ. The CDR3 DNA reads TGCGCCAGCAGCGAAAACCTCCAAGAGACCCAGTACTTC. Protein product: CASSENLQETQYF. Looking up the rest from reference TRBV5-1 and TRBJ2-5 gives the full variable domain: KAGVTQTPRYLIKTRGQQVTLSCSPISGHRSVSWYQQTPGQGLQFLFEYFSETQRNKGNFPGRFSGRQFSNSRSEMNVSTLELGDSALYLCASSENLQETQYFGPGTRLLVL.

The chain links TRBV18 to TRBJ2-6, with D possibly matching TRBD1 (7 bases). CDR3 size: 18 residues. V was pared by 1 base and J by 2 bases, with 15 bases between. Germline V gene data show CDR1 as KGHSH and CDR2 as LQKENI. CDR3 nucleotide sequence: TGTGCCAGCTCACCACGGGATGGAGGGGGCACTGGGGCCAACGTCCTGACTTTC. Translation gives CASSPRDGGGTGANVLTF. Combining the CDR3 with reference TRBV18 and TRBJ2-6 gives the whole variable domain NAGVMQNPRHLVRRRGQEARLRCSPMKGHSHVYWYRQLPEEGLKFMVYLQKENIIDESGMPKERFSAEFPKEGPSILRIQQVVRGDSAAYFCASSPRDGGGTGANVLTFGAGSRLTVL.

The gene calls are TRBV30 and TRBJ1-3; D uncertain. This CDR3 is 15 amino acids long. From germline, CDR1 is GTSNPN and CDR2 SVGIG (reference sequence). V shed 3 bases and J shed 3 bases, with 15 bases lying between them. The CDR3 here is CAWSPPGYGGNTIYF. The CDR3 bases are TGTGCCTGGAGCCCCCCAGGCTATGGTGGAAACACCATATATTTT.

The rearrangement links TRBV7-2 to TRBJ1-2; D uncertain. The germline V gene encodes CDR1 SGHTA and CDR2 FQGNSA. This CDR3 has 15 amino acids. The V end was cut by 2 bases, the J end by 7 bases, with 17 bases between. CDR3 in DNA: TGTGCCAGCAGCTTATTTGGTTTCGACGGAAGTGGCTACACCTTC. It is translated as CASSLFGFDGSGYTF.

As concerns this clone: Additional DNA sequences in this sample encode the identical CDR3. This CDR3 is CASSLGGGGRGYTGELFF. The DNA for the CDR3 is TGTGCCAGCAGTTTAGGAGGGGGTGGCAGGGGGTACACCGGGGAGCTGTTTTTT. J is TRBJ2-2 and V is TRBV27; D is perhaps TRBD1 (7 bases). Per germline, CDR1 MNHEY and CDR2 SMNVEV (reference sequence). The CDR3 is made up of 18 amino acids. V dropped 2 bases and J dropped 3 bases, with 19 bases sitting between them.

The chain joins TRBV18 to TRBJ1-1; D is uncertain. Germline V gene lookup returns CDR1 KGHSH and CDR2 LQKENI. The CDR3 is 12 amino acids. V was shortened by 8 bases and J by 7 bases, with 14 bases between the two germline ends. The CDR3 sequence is CASRTGMGEAFF. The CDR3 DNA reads TGTGCCAGCCGGACCGGGATGGGTGAAGCTTTCTTT.

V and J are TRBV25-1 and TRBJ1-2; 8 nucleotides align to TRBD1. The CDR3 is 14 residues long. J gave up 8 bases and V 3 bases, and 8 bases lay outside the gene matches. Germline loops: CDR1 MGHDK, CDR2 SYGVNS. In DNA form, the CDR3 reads TGTGCCAGCAGTGAGATCTCGGCAGGGGGCGGCTACACCTTC. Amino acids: CASSEISAGGGYTF.

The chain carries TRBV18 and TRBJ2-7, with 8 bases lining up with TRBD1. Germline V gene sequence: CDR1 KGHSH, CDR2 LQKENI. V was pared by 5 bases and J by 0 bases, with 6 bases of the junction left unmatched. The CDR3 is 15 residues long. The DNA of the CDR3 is TGTGCCAGCTCAAGTGGCAGGGGGCACTCCTACGAGCAGTACTTC. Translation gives CASSSGRGHSYEQYF.

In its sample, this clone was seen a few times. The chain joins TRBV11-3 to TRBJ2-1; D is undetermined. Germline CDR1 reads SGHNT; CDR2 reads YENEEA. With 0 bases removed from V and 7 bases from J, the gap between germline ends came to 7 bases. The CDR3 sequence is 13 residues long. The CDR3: CASSLERWNEQFF. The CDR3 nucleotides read TGTGCCAGCAGCTTAGAACGCTGGAATGAGCAGTTCTTC. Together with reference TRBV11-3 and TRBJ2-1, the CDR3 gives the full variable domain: EAGVVQSPRYKIIEKKQPVAFWCNPISGHNTLYWYLQNLGQGPELLIRYENEEAVDDSQLPKDRFSAERLKGVDSTLKIQPAELGDSAVYLCASSLERWNEQFFGPGTRLTVL.

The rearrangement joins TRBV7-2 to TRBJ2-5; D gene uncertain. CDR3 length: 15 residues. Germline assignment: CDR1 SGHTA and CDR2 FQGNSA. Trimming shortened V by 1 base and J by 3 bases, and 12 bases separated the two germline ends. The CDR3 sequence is CASSLDRNSKETQYF. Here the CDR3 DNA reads TGTGCCAGCAGCTTAGACCGAAACTCTAAAGAGACCCAGTACTTC.

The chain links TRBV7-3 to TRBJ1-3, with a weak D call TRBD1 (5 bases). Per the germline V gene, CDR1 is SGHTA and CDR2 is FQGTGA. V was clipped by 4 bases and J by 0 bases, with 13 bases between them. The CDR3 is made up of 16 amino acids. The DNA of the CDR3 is TGTGCCAGCAGCTCAGAGGGACGGATCTCTGGAAACACCATATATTTT. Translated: CASSSEGRISGNTIYF. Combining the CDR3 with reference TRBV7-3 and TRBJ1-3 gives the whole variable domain GAGVSQTPSNKVTEKGKYVELRCDPISGHTALYWYRQSLGQGPEFLIYFQGTGAADDSGLPNDRFFAVRPEGSVSTLKIQRTERGDSAVYLCASSSEGRISGNTIYFGEGSWLTVV.

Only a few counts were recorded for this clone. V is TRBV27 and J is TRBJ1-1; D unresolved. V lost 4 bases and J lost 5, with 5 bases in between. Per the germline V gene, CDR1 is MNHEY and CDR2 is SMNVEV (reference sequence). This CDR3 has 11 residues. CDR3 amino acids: CASSWKTEAFF. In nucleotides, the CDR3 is TGTGCCAGCAGTTGGAAGACTGAAGCTTTCTTT.

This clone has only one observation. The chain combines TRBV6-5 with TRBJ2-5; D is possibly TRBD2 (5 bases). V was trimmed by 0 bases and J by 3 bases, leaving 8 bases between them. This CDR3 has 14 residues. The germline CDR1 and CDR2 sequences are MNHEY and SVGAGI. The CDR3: CASSYSSGKETQYF. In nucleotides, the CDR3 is TGTGCCAGCAGTTACTCGTCCGGGAAAGAGACCCAGTACTTC.

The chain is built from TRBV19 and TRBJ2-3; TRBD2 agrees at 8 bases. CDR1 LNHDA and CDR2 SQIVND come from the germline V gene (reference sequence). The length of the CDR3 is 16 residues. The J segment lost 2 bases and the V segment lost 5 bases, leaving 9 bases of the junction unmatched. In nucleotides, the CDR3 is TGTGCCAGTAGTGGGGGTAGACTAGCGCTCACAGATACGCAGTATTTT. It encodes CASSGGRLALTDTQYF.

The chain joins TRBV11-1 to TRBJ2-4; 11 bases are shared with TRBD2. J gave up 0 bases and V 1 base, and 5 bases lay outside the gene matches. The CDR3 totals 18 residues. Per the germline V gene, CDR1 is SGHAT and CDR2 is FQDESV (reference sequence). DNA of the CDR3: TGTGCCAGCAGCTTAGATCTAGCGGGAGGAAGAGCCAAAAACATTCAGTACTTC. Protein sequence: CASSLDLAGGRAKNIQYF. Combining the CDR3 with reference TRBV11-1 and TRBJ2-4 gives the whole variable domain EAEVAQSPRYKITEKSQAVAFWCDPISGHATLYWYRQILGQGPELLVQFQDESVVDDSQLPKDRFSAERLKGVDSTLKIQPAELGDSAMYLCASSLDLAGGRAKNIQYFGAGTRLSVL.

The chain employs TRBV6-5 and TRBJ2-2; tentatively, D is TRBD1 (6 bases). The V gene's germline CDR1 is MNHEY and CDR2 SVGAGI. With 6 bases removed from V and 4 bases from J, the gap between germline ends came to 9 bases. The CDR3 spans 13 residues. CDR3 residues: CASREGGTGELFF. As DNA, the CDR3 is TGTGCCAGCAGAGAAGGGGGCACCGGGGAGCTGTTTTTT.

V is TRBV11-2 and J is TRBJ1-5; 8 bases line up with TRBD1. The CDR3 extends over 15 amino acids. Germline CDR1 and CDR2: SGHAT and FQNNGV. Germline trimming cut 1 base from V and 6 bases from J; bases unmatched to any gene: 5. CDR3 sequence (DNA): TGTGCCAGCAGCTTAGTCCAGGGGGCTGGTCAGCCCCAGCATTTT. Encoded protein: CASSLVQGAGQPQHF.